The 20 T cell receptor beta chains reported below all come from one sample, sequenced in a study of T-cell reconstitution after alpha-beta-depleted transplantation in children. The TCRbeta library incorporated unique molecular identifiers. TCRdb redid the calling of the PCR reads with MiXCR, one entry per CDR3 protein. The data hold about 580,000 distinct CDR3 sequences, with approximately 30% observed a single time. The sample consisted of PBMCs, taken before TCRalphabeta/CD19-depleted stem cell transplant. These receptors were obtained from a boy less than two years old with Wiskott-Aldrich syndrome, due to receive a stem cell transplant.

The chain recombines TRBV5-1 with TRBJ1-2, with D unresolved. The CDR3 spans 14 residues. V lost 0 bases and J lost 4, with 10 bases in between. Looked up from germline, CDR1 is SGHRS and CDR2 is YFSETQ. This CDR3 reads CASSLGEMGYGYTF. The CDR3 nucleotides read TGCGCCAGCAGCTTGGGCGAGATGGGCTATGGCTACACCTTC.

This clonotype was detected only a few times. This rearrangement joins TRBV10-3 to TRBJ2-3, with a tentative D call TRBD2 (6 bases). Trimming removed 4 bases from V and 2 bases from J, with 10 bases in between. Per the germline V gene, CDR1 is ENHRY and CDR2 is SYGVKD. This CDR3 comprises 14 residues. The CDR3 DNA follows: TGTGCCATCAGTGCACGGAGGGACACAGATACGCAGTATTTT. As protein: CAISARRDTDTQYF.

The table lists this clonotype with a few counts. V and J are TRBV20-1 and TRBJ2-7; D remains unclear. V was pared by 3 bases and J by 0 bases, with 6 bases between. The germline V gene has CDR1 DFQATT and CDR2 SNEGSKA (reference sequence). CDR3 length equals 12 residues. The CDR3 DNA sequence: TGCAGTGCTAGTGCTAGCTCCTACGAGCAGTACTTC. It codes for CSASASSYEQYF.

This clonotype was observed a few times. This chain connects TRBV5-1 to TRBJ2-5, with a tentative D call TRBD1 (6 bases). V lost 1 base, J lost 3 bases, and 13 bases lay in between. Germline CDR1 and CDR2: SGHRS and YFSETQ. The CDR3 is 15 residues long. The CDR3 DNA is TGCGCCAGCAGCTTGAATGGGGGCCTGGAAGAGACCCAGTACTTC. Its protein product is CASSLNGGLEETQYF.

In its sample, this clonotype was seen a few times. This chain links TRBV20-1 with TRBJ2-1; D could derive from TRBD1 or TRBD2 (5 bases each). Germline V lookup: CDR1 DFQATT, CDR2 SNEGSKA (reference sequence). The ends were cut back, 7 bases at V and 7 bases at J, with 20 bases in the middle. This CDR3 has 14 amino acids. This CDR3 is CSVPGAFGFNEQFF. For the CDR3, the DNA is TGCAGTGTTCCCGGGGCTTTTGGGTTTAATGAGCAGTTCTTC.

This clonotype occurred a few times. The chain employs TRBV12-3 or TRBV12-4 and TRBJ2-3; TRBD2 matches at 13 bases. J was trimmed by 2 bases and V by 6 bases; bases with no gene match: 11. This CDR3 comprises 18 residues. The CDR3 DNA reads as TGTGCCAGCAGATATACACTGGGACTAGCGGGGACCACAGATACGCAGTATTTT. Residues: CASRYTLGLAGTTDTQYF.

This clonotype was counted between two and nine times. The chain employs TRBV9 and TRBJ1-1; 8 bases fit TRBD1. The J segment lost 1 base and the V segment lost 2 bases, leaving 4 bases of the junction unmatched. The CDR3 has 15 residues. Germline-derived CDR1 and CDR2 are SGDLS and YYNGEE. DNA of the CDR3: TGTGCCAGCAGCGTGGGGACAGGTCAGAACACTGAAGCTTTCTTT. Translating gives CASSVGTGQNTEAFF.

The V and J genes are TRBV4-1 and TRBJ1-5, with 8 bases aligning to TRBD1. V lost 1 base, J lost 7 bases, and 3 bases stayed unmatched. Germline V gene data show CDR1 as MGHRA and CDR2 as YSYEKL. The CDR3 is made up of 14 amino acids. As DNA, the CDR3 is TGCGCCAGCAGCCAAGTACAGGGGGGGCAGCCCCAGCATTTT. Translation: CASSQVQGGQPQHF.

This clonotype turned up a few times. CDR3 coding DNA: TGTGCCATCAGTGAACCGACTGAGGGCACCCTCCACTTT. Protein sequence: CAISEPTEGTLHF. The rearrangement uses TRBV10-3 and TRBJ1-6; D gene unclear. Germline V gene data show CDR1 as ENHRY and CDR2 as SYGVKD. V was pared by 3 bases and J by 14 bases, with 14 bases between. This CDR3 region has 13 residues.

The V gene is TRBV6-1, the J gene TRBJ1-3; D is undetermined. Germline lookup yields CDR1 MNHNS and CDR2 SASEGT. Trimming stripped 5 bases from V and 0 bases from J, with 11 bases between. CDR3 length: 15 residues. CDR3 sequence: CASSQTVSSGNTIYF. The CDR3 DNA reads as TGTGCCAGCAGTCAGACCGTCAGCTCTGGAAACACCATATATTTT.

This clonotype was found a few times. This chain connects TRBV5-1 to TRBJ2-1, with D tentatively TRBD2 (5 bases). Trimming removed 4 bases from V and 4 bases from J, with 12 bases in between. Per germline, CDR1 SGHRS and CDR2 YFSETQ. The CDR3 length is 14 residues. The CDR3 spells CASSQASFYNEQFF. DNA for the CDR3: TGCGCCAGCAGCCAGGCTAGCTTTTACAATGAGCAGTTCTTC.

This clonotype appeared a few times. The genes are TRBV5-5 and TRBJ2-7, with TRBD2 matching 13 bases. This CDR3 spans 18 amino acids. V shed 3 bases and J 4 bases; nucleotides not matched to a gene: 13. CDR1 and CDR2 from the germline V gene are SGHKS and YYEKEE (reference sequence). Here the CDR3 reads CASSYRLAGGSFAYEQYF. The CDR3 coding sequence is TGTGCCAGCAGCTACCGACTAGCGGGAGGAAGTTTCGCGTACGAGCAGTACTTC.

The rearrangement links TRBV5-1 to TRBJ2-1; D may be TRBD2 (5 bases). Per the germline V gene, CDR1 is SGHRS and CDR2 is YFSETQ. This CDR3 comprises 15 residues. V lost 0 bases and J lost 8, with 15 bases in between. As DNA, the CDR3 is TGCGCCAGCAGCTTGGTGGTATTGGCCGGGGATGAGCAGTTCTTC. This codes for CASSLVVLAGDEQFF.

The V and J genes are TRBV12-3 or TRBV12-4 and TRBJ2-1; D may be TRBD1 or TRBD2 (6 bases each). Trimming removed 10 bases at V and 6 bases at J, with 13 bases between. The CDR3 sequence is 12 residues long. CDR3 residues: CATSWGANEQFF. DNA of the CDR3: TGTGCCACCTCTTGGGGGGCCAATGAGCAGTTCTTC.

The chain uses TRBV7-2 and TRBJ1-6; TRBD1 aligns across 7 bases. The V gene's germline CDR1 is SGHTA and CDR2 FQGNSA. J gave up 6 bases and V 5 bases, and 4 bases lay outside the gene matches. The CDR3 length is 14 residues. CDR3 sequence reads: CASSRGTANSPLHF. The CDR3 nucleotides are TGTGCCAGCAGCCGTGGGACAGCTAATTCACCCCTCCACTTT.

This clonotype occurred a few times. The chain combines TRBV29-1 with TRBJ2-1; D is perhaps TRBD2 (6 bases). Germline values: CDR1 SQVTM, CDR2 ANQGSEA. CDR3 length: 12 residues. Trimming shortened V by 7 bases and J by 12 bases, and 19 bases separated the two germline ends. The CDR3 DNA sequence: TGCAGCGCCGACACCGGGACTCGTAGGCAGTTCTTC. It translates to CSADTGTRRQFF.

This clonotype was seen a handful of times. This chain uses TRBV20-1 with TRBJ2-2, with TRBD2 matching over 7 bases. There are 15 residues in the CDR3. Germline V CDR1 and CDR2: DFQATT, SNEGSKA (reference sequence). Unmatched junction bases numbered 6, after V lost 0 bases and J lost 5 bases. CDR3 DNA: TGCAGTGCTAGAGATCGGGGGGTGAGAACCGGGGAGCTGTTTTTT. The encoded protein is CSARDRGVRTGELFF.

This clonotype was seen only a few times. This chain links TRBV24-1 with TRBJ1-1; TRBD1 aligns across 10 bases. The CDR3 has 18 amino acids. V dropped 1 base and J dropped 5; count of bases not matched to a gene: 12. The germline CDR1 and CDR2 sequences are KGHDR and SFDVKD. In DNA form, the CDR3 reads TGTGCCACCAGTGATTTATTCGTTTGGGACAGGGGAGATACTGAAGCTTTCTTT. It translates to CATSDLFVWDRGDTEAFF.

This clonotype appeared a few times. The chain joins TRBV12-3 or TRBV12-4 to TRBJ1-5, with a tentative D call TRBD1 (5 bases). V was cut by 5 bases and J by 7 bases, with 18 bases left in between. This CDR3 is built from 15 residues. CDR3 protein: CASSQGPLLDQPQHF. CDR3 DNA: TGTGCCAGCAGTCAGGGACCCCTCCTGGACCAGCCCCAGCATTTT.

The chain combines TRBV20-1 with TRBJ1-1, with unresolved D. The CDR3 totals 13 residues. Looked up from germline, CDR1 is DFQATT and CDR2 is SNEGSKA (reference sequence). The V end was cut by 3 bases, the J end by 5 bases, with 13 bases between. The CDR3 is CSASPGVATEAFF. CDR3 nucleotides: TGCAGTGCTAGTCCCGGGGTGGCGACTGAAGCTTTCTTT.